This T cell receptor (beta chain) was found in a study of shared clonotypes between healthy human individuals. Turning to the study itself: Three plates were used per donor for CD4 naive, three for CD4 memory, two for CD8 naive and one for CD8 memory. Broader study findings: Naive subsets tended to show greater estimated richness than memory subsets. When naive CD4 clonotypes were compared across a few donors, around 5% were shared.

Sequenced by immunoSEQ multiplex PCR; TCRdb stores in-frame clones only, minus some. This repertoire shows some 700,000 clones, around 90% found once; its top ten account for about 34%. Regarding this clone: Its antigen is as yet unknown.

Germline V gene lookup returns CDR1 SGHDT and CDR2 YYEEEE. This CDR3 is 17 amino acids long. V lost 0 bases, J lost 2 bases, and 7 bases stayed unmatched. The receptor was isolated from a man aged 18 to 29 in good health. Some clones in this sample may be carry-over from other donors' samples. The J gene is TRBJ1-1, the V gene TRBV5-6; 10 bases align to TRBD1. Sequences were obtained from memory CD8+ T cells from PBMCs. Subset noted: CD45RO+ cells pooled with CCR7-negative TemRA cells. The CDR3 nucleotides read TGTGCCAGCAGCTTGGCTTTTAGGACAGGGGGTAACACTGAAGCTTTCTTT. Its protein is CASSLAFRTGGNTEAFF.